Below are 3 T cell receptor beta chains sequenced from a single sample in a study of chemoradiotherapy in HPV16-positive cancers. Sequenced by immunoSEQ multiplex PCR; TCRdb stores in-frame clones only, minus some. There are roughly 19,000 clones in the sample; over 65% occur only once, and about 4% lies in the top ten. The sample was blood, taken from a patient who underwent chemoradiotherapy. Receptors originate from a human donor with HPV-associated anogenital cancer.

The chain links TRBV6-1 to TRBJ2-7, with 8 bases fitting TRBD1. Germline trimming cut 7 bases from V and 2 bases from J; bases unmatched to any gene: 7. Germline V gives CDR1 MNHNS, CDR2 SASEGT. CDR3 length: 14 amino acids. The CDR3: CASNSGTGPYEQYF. DNA of the CDR3: TGTGCCAGCAACTCCGGGACAGGTCCCTACGAGCAGTACTTC.

The chain carries TRBV5-1 and TRBJ1-3; D may be TRBD1 (6 bases). Germline loops: CDR1 SGHRS, CDR2 YFSETQ. Trimming left V 2 bases short and J 0 bases short, with 12 bases between. This CDR3 has 16 amino acids. The CDR3 loop is CASSFQGSYSGNTIYF. Written as DNA, the CDR3 is TGCGCCAGCAGCTTCCAGGGGTCCTACTCTGGAAACACCATATATTTT.

The chain uses TRBV6-1 and TRBJ1-1; D is undetermined. The CDR3 covers 12 residues. Trimming took off 2 bases at V and 6 bases at J, with 7 bases between the two ends. Germline V gene lookup returns CDR1 MNHNS and CDR2 SASEGT. Here the CDR3 reads CASSENGPEAFF. Written as DNA, the CDR3 is TGTGCCAGCAGTGAAAACGGGCCTGAAGCTTTCTTT.